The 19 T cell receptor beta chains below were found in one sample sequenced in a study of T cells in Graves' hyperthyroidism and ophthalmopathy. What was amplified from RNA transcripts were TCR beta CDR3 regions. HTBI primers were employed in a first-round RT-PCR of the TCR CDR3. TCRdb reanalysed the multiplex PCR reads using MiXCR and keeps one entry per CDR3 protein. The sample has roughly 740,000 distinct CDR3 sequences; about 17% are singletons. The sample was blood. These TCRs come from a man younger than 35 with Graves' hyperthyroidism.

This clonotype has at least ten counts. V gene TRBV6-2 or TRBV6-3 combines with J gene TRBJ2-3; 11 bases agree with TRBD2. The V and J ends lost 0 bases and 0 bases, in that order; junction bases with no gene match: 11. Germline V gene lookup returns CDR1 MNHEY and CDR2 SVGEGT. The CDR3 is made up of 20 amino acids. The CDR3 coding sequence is TGTGCCAGCAGTTACTCGATTCTAGCGGGAGGTGCCTCTAGCACAGATACGCAGTATTTT. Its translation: CASSYSILAGGASSTDTQYF.

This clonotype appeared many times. The CDR3 coding sequence is TGTGCCACCCTAGCGGGAGACGGGTACGAGCAGTACTTC. Translated, it gives CATLAGDGYEQYF. The rearrangement uses TRBV28 and TRBJ2-7; 10 bases are shared with TRBD2. V gave up 10 bases and J gave up 4 bases; unmatched junction bases: 7. Germline CDR1 MDHEN, CDR2 SYDVKM. CDR3 length: 13 amino acids.

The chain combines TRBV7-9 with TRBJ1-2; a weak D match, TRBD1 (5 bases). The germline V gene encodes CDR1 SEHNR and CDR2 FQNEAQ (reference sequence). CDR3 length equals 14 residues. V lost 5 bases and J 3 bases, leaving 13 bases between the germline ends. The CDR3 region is CASSTEWGYYGYTF. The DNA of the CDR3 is TGTGCCAGCAGCACCGAGTGGGGCTACTATGGCTACACCTTC.

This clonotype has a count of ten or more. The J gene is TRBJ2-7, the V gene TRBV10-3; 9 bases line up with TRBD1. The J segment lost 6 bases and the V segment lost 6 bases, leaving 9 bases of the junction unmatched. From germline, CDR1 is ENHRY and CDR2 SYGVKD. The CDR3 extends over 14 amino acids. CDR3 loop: CAISPRDRAGEQYF. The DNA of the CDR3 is TGTGCCATCAGCCCCAGGGACAGGGCGGGCGAGCAGTACTTC.

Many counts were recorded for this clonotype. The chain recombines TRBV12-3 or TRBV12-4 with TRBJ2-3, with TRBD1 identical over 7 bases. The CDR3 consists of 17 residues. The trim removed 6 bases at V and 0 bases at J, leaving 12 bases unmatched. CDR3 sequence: CASRLSWTGTSTDTQYF. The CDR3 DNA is TGTGCCAGCAGATTATCTTGGACAGGAACTAGCACAGATACGCAGTATTTT.

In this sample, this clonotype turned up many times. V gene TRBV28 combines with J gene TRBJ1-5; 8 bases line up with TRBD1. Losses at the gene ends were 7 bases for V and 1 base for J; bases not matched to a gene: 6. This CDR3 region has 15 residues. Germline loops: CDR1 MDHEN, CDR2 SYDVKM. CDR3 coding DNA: TGTGCCAGCAACCTACAGGGGGGAAGCAATCAGCCCCAGCATTTT. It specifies CASNLQGGSNQPQHF.

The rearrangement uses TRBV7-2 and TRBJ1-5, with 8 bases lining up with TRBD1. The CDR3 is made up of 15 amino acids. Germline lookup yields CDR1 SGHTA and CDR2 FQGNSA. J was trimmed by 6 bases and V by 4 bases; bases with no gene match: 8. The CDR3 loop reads CASSSRGPGSQPQHF. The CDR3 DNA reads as TGTGCCAGCAGCTCCAGGGGGCCTGGGAGTCAGCCCCAGCATTTT.

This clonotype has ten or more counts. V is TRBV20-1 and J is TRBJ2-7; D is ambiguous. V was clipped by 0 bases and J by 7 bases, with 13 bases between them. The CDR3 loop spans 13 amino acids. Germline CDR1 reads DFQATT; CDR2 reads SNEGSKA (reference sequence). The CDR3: CSARDWSFGEQYF. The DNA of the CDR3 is TGCAGTGCTAGAGATTGGTCCTTCGGGGAGCAGTACTTC.

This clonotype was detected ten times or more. The CDR3 sequence is CASSPTSGSADTQYF. In nucleotides, the CDR3 is TGCGCCAGCAGCCCGACAAGCGGGAGTGCAGATACGCAGTATTTT. V gene TRBV5-1 combines with J gene TRBJ2-3; 8 nucleotides line up with TRBD2. The CDR3 is made up of 15 amino acids. Germline lookup yields CDR1 SGHRS and CDR2 YFSETQ. The junction had 8 bases not matched to a gene; V was cut back by 4 bases and J by 4 bases.

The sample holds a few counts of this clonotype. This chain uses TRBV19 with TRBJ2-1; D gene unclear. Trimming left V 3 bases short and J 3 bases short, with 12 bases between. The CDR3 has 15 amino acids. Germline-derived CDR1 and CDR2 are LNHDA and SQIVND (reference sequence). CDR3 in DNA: TGTGCCAGTAGTATTAAGAACTCGGTCTACAATGAGCAGTTCTTC. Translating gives CASSIKNSVYNEQFF.

The CDR3 is CSVAWGSTHTDTQYF. The CDR3 coding sequence is TGCAGCGTTGCCTGGGGCTCGACTCACACAGATACGCAGTATTTT. The J gene is TRBJ2-3, the V gene TRBV29-1; perhaps TRBD1 as D (5 bases). Trimming pared 4 bases from V and 2 bases from J, leaving 16 bases between. This CDR3 has 15 amino acids. CDR1 is SQVTM, CDR2 ANQGSEA, per germline.

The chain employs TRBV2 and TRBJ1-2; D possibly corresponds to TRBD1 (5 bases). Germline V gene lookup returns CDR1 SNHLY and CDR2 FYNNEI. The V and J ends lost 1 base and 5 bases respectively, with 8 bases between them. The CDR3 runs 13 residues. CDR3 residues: CASSEGRAYGYTF. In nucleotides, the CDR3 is TGTGCCAGCAGTGAAGGCAGGGCGTATGGCTACACCTTC.

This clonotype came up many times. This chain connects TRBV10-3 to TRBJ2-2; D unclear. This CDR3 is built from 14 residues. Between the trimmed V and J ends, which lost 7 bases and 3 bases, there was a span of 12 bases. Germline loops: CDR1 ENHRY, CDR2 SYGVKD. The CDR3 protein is CAITPTQDTGELFF. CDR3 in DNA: TGTGCCATCACCCCGACCCAGGACACCGGGGAGCTGTTTTTT.

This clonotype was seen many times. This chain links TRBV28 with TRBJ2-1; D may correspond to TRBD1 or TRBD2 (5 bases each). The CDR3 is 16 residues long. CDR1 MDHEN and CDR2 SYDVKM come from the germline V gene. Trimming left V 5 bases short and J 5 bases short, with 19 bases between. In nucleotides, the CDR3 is TGTGCCAGCAGTCTGACAGTAGGAGACGGGAACAATGAGCAGTTCTTC. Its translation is CASSLTVGDGNNEQFF.

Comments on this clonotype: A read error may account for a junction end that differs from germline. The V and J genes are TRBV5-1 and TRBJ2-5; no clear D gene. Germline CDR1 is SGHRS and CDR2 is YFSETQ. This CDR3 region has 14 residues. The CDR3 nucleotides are TGCGCCAGCGGCTTCACCGGCCCCGGGGAGACCCAGTACTTC. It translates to CASGFTGPGETQYF.

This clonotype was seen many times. The CDR3 loop is CASSRPERSRTQYF. The CDR3 DNA is TGTGCTAGTTCCCGGCCTGAAAGATCGCGTACGCAGTATTTT. J is TRBJ2-3 and V is TRBV12-5; D is unresolved. The CDR3 totals 14 residues. The V gene's germline CDR1 is LGHNT and CDR2 FRNRAP. The ends were cut back, 8 bases at V and 8 bases at J, with 20 bases in the middle.

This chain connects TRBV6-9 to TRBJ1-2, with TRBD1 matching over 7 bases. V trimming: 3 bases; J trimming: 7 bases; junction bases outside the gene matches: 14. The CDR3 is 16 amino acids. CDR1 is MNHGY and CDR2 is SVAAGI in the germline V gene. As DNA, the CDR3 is TGTGCCAGCAGTTACCCCGTCGGGGAAGGGGGCCTTGGCTACACCTTC. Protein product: CASSYPVGEGGLGYTF.

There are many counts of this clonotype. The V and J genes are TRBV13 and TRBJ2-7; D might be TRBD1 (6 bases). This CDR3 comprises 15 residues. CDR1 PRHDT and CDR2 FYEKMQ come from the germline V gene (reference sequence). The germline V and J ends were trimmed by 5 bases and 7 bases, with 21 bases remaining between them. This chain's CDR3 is CASSTKGTGWGEQYF. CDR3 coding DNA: TGTGCCAGCAGCACCAAAGGAACAGGGTGGGGAGAGCAGTACTTC.

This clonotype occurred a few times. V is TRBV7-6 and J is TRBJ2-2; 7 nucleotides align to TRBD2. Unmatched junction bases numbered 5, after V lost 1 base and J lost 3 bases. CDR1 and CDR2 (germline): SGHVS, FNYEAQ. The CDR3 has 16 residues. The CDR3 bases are TGTGCCAGCAGCTTAGTGGCTAGCGGATACACCGGGGAGCTGTTTTTT. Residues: CASSLVASGYTGELFF.